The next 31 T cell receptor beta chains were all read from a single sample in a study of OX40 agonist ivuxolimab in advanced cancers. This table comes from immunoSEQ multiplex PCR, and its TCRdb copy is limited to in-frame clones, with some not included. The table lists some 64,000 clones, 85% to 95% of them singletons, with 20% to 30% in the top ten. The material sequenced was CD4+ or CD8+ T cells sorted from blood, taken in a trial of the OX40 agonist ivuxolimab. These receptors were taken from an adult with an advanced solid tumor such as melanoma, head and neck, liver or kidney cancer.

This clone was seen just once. DNA of the CDR3: TGTGCCAGCAGTTTATTGACACAAGAGACCCAGTACTTC. This encodes CASSLLTQETQYF. V is TRBV27 and J is TRBJ2-5; unclear D gene. The germline V gene has CDR1 MNHEY and CDR2 SMNVEV (reference sequence). V was shortened by 1 base and J by 2 bases, with 5 bases between the two germline ends. The CDR3 loop spans 13 amino acids.

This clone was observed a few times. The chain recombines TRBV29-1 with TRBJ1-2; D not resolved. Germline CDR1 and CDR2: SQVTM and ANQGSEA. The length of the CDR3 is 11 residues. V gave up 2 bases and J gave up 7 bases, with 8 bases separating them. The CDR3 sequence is CSVEQDAGYTF. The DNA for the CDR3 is TGCAGCGTTGAACAGGACGCTGGCTACACCTTC.

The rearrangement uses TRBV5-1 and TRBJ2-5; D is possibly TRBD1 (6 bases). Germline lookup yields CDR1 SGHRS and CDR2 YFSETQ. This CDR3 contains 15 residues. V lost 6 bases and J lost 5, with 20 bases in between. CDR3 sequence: CASKNIPGEWETQYF. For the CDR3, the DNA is TGCGCCAGCAAAAATATTCCAGGGGAATGGGAGACCCAGTACTTC.

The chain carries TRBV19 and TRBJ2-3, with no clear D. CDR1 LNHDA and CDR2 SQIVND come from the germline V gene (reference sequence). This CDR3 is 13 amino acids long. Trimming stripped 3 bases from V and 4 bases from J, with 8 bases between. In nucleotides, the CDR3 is TGTGCCAGTAGTATTCCGGGCGCAGATACGCAGTATTTT. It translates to CASSIPGADTQYF. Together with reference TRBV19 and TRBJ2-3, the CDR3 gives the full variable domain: DGGITQSPKYLFRKEGQNVTLSCEQNLNHDAMYWYRQDPGQGLRLIYYSQIVNDFQKGDIAEGYSVSREKKESFPLTVTSAQKNPTAFYLCASSIPGADTQYFGPGTRLTVL.

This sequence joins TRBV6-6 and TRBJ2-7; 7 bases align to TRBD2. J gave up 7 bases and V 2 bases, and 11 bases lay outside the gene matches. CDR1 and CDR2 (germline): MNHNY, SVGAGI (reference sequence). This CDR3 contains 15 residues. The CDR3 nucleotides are TGTGCCAGCAGTTACGGCAGCGGGATAACGGGAGAGCAGTACTTC. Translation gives CASSYGSGITGEQYF.

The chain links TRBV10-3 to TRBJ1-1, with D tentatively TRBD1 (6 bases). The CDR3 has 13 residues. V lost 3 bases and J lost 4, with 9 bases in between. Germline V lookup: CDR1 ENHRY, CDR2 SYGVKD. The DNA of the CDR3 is TGTGCCATCAGTGATCCGACAGGCACTGAAGCTTTCTTT. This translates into CAISDPTGTEAFF.

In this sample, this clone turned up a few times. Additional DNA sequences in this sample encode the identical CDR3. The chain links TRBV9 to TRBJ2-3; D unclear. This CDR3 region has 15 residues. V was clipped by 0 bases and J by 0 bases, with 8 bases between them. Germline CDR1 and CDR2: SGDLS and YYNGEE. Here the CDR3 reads CASSVGGYSTDTQYF. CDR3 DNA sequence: TGTGCCAGCAGCGTAGGAGGCTACAGCACAGATACGCAGTATTTT.

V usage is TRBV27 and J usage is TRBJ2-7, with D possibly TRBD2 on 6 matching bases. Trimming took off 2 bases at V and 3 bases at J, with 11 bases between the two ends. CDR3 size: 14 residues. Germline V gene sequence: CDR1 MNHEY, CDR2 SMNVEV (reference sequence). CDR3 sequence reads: CASSLAGLVYEQYF. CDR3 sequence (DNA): TGTGCCAGCAGTTTAGCGGGGCTAGTCTACGAGCAGTACTTC.

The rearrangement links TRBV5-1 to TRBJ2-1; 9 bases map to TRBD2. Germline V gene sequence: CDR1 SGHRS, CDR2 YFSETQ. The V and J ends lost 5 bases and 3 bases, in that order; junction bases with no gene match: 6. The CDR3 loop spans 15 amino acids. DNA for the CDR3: TGCGCCAGCAGTCCGTTGACTAGCGGCTACAATGAGCAGTTCTTC. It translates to CASSPLTSGYNEQFF.

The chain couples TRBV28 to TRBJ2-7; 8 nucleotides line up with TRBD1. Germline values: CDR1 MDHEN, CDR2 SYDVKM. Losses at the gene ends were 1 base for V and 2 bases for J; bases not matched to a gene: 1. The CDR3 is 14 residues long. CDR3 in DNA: TGTGCCAGCAGTTTATCGGACAGGGCCTACGAGCAGTACTTC. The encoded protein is CASSLSDRAYEQYF.

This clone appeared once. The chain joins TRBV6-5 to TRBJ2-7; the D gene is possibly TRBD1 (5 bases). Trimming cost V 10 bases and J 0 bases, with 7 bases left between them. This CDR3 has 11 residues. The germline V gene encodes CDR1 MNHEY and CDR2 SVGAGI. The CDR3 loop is CAIGHSYEQYF. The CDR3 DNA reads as TGTGCCATCGGACACTCCTACGAGCAGTACTTC.

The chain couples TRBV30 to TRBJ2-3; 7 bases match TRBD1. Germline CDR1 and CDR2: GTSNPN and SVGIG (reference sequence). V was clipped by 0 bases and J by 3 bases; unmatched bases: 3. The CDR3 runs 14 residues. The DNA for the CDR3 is TGTGCCTGGAGTGTTTGGACAGGAACAGATACGCAGTATTTT. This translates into CAWSVWTGTDTQYF.

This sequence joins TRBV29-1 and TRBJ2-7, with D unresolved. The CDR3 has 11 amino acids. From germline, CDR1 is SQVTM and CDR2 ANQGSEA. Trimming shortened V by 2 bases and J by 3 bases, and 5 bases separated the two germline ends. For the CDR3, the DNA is TGCAGCGTTGAAAAGGGCTACGAGCAGTACTTC. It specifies CSVEKGYEQYF.

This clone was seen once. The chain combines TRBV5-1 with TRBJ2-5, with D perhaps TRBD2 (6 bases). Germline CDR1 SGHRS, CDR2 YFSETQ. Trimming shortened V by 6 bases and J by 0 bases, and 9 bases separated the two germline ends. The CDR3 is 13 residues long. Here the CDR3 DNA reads TGCGCCAGCAACCCTAGCGACCAAGAGACCCAGTACTTC. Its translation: CASNPSDQETQYF.

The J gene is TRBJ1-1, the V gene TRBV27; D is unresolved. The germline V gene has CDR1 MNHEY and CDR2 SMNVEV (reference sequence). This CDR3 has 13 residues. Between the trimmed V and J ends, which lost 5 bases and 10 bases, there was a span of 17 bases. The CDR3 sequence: CASSPNLGNGAFF. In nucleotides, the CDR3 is TGTGCCAGCAGTCCTAATTTGGGCAACGGAGCTTTCTTT.

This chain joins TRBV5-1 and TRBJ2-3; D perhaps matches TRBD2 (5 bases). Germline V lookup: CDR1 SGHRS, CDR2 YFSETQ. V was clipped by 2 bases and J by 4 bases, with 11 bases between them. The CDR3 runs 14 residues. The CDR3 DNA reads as TGCGCCAGCAGCTTTGTAGGCGGGCCAGATACGCAGTATTTT. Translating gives CASSFVGGPDTQYF.

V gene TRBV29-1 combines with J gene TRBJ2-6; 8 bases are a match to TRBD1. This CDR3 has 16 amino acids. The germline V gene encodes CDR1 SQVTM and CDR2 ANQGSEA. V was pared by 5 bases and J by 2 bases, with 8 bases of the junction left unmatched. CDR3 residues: CSVWGQTGAGANVLTF. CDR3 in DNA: TGCAGCGTTTGGGGACAGACAGGGGCTGGGGCCAACGTCCTGACTTTC.

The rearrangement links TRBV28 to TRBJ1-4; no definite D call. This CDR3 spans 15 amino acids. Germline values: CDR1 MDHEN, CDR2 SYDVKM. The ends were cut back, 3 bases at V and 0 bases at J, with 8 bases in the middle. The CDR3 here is CASSLGRATNEKLFF. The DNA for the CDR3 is TGTGCCAGCAGTTTGGGAAGGGCAACTAATGAAAAACTGTTTTTT.

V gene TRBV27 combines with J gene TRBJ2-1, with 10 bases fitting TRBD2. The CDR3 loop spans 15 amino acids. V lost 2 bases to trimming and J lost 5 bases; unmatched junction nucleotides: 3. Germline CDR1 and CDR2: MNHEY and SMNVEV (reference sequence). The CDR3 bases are TGTGCCAGCAGTTTAGGGACTAGCGCCAACAATGAGCAGTTCTTC. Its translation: CASSLGTSANNEQFF.

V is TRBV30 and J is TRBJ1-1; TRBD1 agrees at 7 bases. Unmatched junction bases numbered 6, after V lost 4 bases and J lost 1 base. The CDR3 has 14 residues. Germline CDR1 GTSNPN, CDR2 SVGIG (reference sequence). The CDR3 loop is CAWTPPGGNTEAFF. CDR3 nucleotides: TGTGCCTGGACCCCCCCAGGGGGGAACACTGAAGCTTTCTTT.

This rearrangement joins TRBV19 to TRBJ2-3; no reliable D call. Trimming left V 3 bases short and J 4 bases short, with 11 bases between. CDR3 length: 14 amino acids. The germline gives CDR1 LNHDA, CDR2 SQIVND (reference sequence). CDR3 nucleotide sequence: TGTGCCAGTAGTATTGGCTGGATCGCAGATACGCAGTATTTT. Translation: CASSIGWIADTQYF.

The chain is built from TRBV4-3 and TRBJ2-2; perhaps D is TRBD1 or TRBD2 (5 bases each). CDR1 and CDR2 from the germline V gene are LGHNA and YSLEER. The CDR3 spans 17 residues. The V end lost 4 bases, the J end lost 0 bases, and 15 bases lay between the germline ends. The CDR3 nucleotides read TGCGCCAGCAGCCTCTTCCGGGACCTCCCGAACACCGGGGAGCTGTTTTTT. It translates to CASSLFRDLPNTGELFF.

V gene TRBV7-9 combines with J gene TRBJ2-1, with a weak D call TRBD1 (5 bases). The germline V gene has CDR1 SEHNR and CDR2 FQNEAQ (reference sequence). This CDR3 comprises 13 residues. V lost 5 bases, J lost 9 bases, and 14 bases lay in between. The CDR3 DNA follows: TGTGCCAGCAGCGATTCTAACAGGTCTGAGCAGTTCTTC. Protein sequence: CASSDSNRSEQFF.

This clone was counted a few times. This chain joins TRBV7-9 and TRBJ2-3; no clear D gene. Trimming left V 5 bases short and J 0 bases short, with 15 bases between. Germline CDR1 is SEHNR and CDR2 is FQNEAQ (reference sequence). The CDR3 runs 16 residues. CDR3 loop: CASSGLHTTSTDTQYF. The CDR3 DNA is TGTGCCAGCAGCGGGCTGCATACCACGAGCACAGATACGCAGTATTTT.

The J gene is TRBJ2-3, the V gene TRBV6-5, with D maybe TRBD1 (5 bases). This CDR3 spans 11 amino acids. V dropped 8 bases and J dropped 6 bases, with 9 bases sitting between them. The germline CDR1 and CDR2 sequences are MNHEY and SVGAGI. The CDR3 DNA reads TGTGCCAGCCGGAAGGGGGATACGCAGTATTTT. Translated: CASRKGDTQYF.

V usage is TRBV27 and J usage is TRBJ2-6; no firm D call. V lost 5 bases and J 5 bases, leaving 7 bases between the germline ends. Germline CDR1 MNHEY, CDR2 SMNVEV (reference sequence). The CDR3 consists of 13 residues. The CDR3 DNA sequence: TGTGCCAGCAGTCCCGTCCGGGCCAACGTCCTGACTTTC. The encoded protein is CASSPVRANVLTF.

The CDR3, as DNA: TGTGCCAGCAGCCAAGATGGAGGGGAGCTGTTTTTT. Protein product: CASSQDGGELFF. This sequence joins TRBV4-2 and TRBJ2-2; D unresolved. With 0 bases removed from V and 8 bases from J, the gap between germline ends came to 4 bases. Germline assignment: CDR1 LGHNA and CDR2 YNFKEQ. The CDR3 sequence is 12 residues long.

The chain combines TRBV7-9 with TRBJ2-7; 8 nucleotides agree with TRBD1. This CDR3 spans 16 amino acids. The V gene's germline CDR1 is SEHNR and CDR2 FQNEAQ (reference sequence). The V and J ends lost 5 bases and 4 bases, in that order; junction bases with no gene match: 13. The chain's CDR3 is CASSDETGASLYEQYF. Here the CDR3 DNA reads TGTGCCAGCAGCGACGAGACAGGGGCATCCTTATACGAGCAGTACTTC.

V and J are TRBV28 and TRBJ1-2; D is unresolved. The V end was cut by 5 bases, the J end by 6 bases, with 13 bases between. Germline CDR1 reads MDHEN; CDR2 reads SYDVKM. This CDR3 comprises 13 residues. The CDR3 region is CASSPRRADGYTF. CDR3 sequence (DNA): TGTGCCAGCAGTCCTCGACGGGCGGATGGCTACACCTTC.

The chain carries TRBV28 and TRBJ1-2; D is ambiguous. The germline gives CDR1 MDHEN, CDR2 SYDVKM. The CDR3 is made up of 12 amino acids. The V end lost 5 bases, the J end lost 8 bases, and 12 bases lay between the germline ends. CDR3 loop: CASSPPAWGYTF. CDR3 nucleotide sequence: TGTGCCAGCAGTCCCCCGGCGTGGGGCTACACCTTC.

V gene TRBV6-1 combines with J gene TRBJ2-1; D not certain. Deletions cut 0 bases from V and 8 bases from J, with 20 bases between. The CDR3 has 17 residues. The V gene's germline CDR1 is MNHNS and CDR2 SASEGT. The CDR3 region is CASSEAFTRYALDEQFF. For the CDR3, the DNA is TGTGCCAGCAGTGAAGCTTTTACCCGGTACGCTTTGGATGAGCAGTTCTTC.